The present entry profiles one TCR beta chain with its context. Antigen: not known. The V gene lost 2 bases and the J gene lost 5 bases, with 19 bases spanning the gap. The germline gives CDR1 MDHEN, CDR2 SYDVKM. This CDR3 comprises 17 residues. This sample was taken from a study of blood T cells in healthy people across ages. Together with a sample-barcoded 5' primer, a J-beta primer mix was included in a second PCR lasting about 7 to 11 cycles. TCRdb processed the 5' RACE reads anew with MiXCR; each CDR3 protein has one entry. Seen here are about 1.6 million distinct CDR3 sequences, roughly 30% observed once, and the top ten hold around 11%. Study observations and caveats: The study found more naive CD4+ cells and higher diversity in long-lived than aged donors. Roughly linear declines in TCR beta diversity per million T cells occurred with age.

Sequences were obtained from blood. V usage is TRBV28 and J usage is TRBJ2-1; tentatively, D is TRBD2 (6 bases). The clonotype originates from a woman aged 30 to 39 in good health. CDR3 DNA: TGTGCCAGCAGTTTAACCCGTCTCGGGGGTAGGGACAATGAGCAGTTCTTC. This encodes CASSLTRLGGRDNEQFF.